The 5 T cell receptor beta chains listed next were all sequenced from one sample in a study of OX40 agonist ivuxolimab in advanced cancers. Only in-frame clones appear in the TCRdb table, and some are missing; sequencing was by immunoSEQ multiplex PCR. This sample yields about 67,000 clones, of which about 87% are seen a single time; approximately 4% belongs to the top ten. Sequences were derived from CD4+ or CD8+ T cells sorted from blood, sampled in a trial of the OX40 agonist ivuxolimab. Receptors originate from an adult with an advanced solid tumor such as melanoma, head and neck, liver or kidney cancer.

This rearrangement joins TRBV11-3 to TRBJ2-3, with 7 bases matching TRBD2. The V segment lost 5 bases and the J segment 1 base; nucleotides outside the gene matches: 6. Germline CDR1 reads SGHNT; CDR2 reads YENEEA. CDR3 length: 15 residues. The CDR3 loop is CASSRGDYRTDTQYF. CDR3 nucleotides: TGTGCCAGCAGCCGGGGGGATTACCGCACAGATACGCAGTATTTT. The whole variable domain, remainder taken from reference TRBV11-3 and TRBJ2-3, is EAGVVQSPRYKIIEKKQPVAFWCNPISGHNTLYWYLQNLGQGPELLIRYENEEAVDDSQLPKDRFSAERLKGVDSTLKIQPAELGDSAVYLCASSRGDYRTDTQYFGPGTRLTVL.

The V gene is TRBV28, the J gene TRBJ1-1; D may be TRBD1 (5 bases). The CDR3 contains 15 residues. Trimming took 4 bases from V and 0 from J, leaving 12 bases between them. Per the germline V gene, CDR1 is MDHEN and CDR2 is SYDVKM. The CDR3 loop is CASSSGQAMNTEAFF. The DNA of the CDR3 is TGTGCCAGCAGTTCTGGACAAGCTATGAACACTGAAGCTTTCTTT.

CDR3 bases: TGTGCCACTGATAGCAATCAGCCCCAGCATTTT. Its protein product is CATDSNQPQHF. The chain joins TRBV6-1 to TRBJ1-5, with D hard to call. The germline gives CDR1 MNHNS, CDR2 SASEGT. Trimming left V 10 bases short and J 0 bases short, with 4 bases between. CDR3 size: 11 residues.

In this sample, this clone turned up a few times. The J gene is TRBJ1-1, the V gene TRBV30, with D unclear. This CDR3 is 10 amino acids long. V was cut by 2 bases and J by 14 bases, with 12 bases left in between. Per the germline V gene, CDR1 is GTSNPN and CDR2 is SVGIG (reference sequence). CDR3 amino acids: CAWSPPPAFF. The CDR3 DNA reads TGTGCCTGGAGTCCCCCACCCGCCTTCTTT.

The CDR3: CASSRDSNNSPLHF. The DNA of the CDR3 is TGTGCCAGCAGCCGGGACAGCAATAATTCACCCCTCCACTTT. The chain employs TRBV6-1 and TRBJ1-6; 7 bases align to TRBD1. There are 14 residues in the CDR3. Per germline, CDR1 MNHNS and CDR2 SASEGT. With V trimmed by 6 bases and J by 5 bases, 4 bases remained unmatched.